This T cell receptor beta chain was captured by sequencing in a study of T cells after yellow fever vaccination. Study-wide results and limits: Of the clonotypes, a small share occurred in both CD4 and CD8 compartments. At 95% to 97% for CD4 and about 87% for CD8, most primary-vaccination clones showed up again after the booster.

Researchers made TCR cDNA using 5'RACE template switching, and this step added a universal primer site and UMIs. MiXCR, applied by TCRdb to the 5' RACE reads, yields one record per CDR3 protein. The sample shows about 350,000 distinct CDR3 sequences, roughly 8.6% of them seen only once. This clonotype was seen more than once but under ten times. Its specificity is unknown. The CDR3 is 13 amino acids. Germline V gives CDR1 SGHTA, CDR2 FQGNSA. V was cut by 8 bases and J by 8 bases, with 16 bases left in between. This TCR was sampled from a man aged 18-30 years who received the YFV17D yellow fever vaccine. Sample: PBMCs, taken roughly 46 days after the first yellow fever vaccination. The J gene is TRBJ2-1, the V gene TRBV7-2, with a possible D match to TRBD2 (6 bases). The chain's CDR3 is CASGRGTVHEQFF. For the CDR3, the DNA is TGTGCCAGCGGCCGGGGGACGGTCCATGAGCAGTTCTTC.